The source of this T cell receptor beta chain is a study of CD8 T cells in ankylosing spondylitis. The study, taken as a whole, reports: Reports of some motif variants in reactive arthritis synovial fluid and blood predate this one. Enrichment of disease-linked clones was reportedly significant in matched ankylosing spondylitis synovial fluid.

This clonotype has ten or more counts. Its target is not known. TCRdb redid the calling of the 5' RACE reads with MiXCR, one entry per CDR3 protein. The sample records some 350,000 distinct CDR3 sequences, roughly 14% being singletons. The germline V gene has CDR1 SGHKS and CDR2 YYEKEE (reference sequence). This CDR3 spans 17 amino acids. V dropped 0 bases and J dropped 0; count of bases not matched to a gene: 4. The sequenced sample was blood, either unsorted or a sorted T cell fraction (not recorded which). The TCR comes from a male donor with ankylosing spondylitis or in good health (not recorded which). V and J are TRBV5-5 and TRBJ2-1; 9 bases align to TRBD2. CDR3 sequence: CASSLALAGLSYNEQFF. As DNA, the CDR3 is TGTGCCAGCAGCTTGGCTCTAGCGGGGCTCTCCTACAATGAGCAGTTCTTC.